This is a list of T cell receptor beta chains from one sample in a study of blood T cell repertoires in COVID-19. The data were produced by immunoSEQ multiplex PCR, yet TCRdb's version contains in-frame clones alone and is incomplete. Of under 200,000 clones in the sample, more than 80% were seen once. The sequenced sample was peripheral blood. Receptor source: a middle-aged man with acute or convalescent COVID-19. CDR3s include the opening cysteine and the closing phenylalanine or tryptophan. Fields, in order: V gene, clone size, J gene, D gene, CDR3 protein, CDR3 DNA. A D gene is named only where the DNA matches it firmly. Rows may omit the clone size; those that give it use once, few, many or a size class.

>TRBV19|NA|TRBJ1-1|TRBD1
CASSRRQGWNTEAFF
TGTGCCAGTAGTAGACGACAGGGGTGGAACACTGAAGCTTTCTTT
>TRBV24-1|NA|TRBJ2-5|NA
CATSGGSGIKTQYF
TGTGCCACCAGTGGTGGATCGGGAATCAAGACCCAGTACTTC
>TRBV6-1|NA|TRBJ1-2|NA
CASSETDNNYGYTF
TGTGCCAGCAGTGAAACCGACAATAACTATGGCTACACCTTC
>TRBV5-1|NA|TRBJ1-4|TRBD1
CASSSTGTGASDEKLFF
TGCGCCAGCAGCAGCACCGGGACAGGGGCATCTGATGAAAAACTGTTTTTT
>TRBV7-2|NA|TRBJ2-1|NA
CASSLASRWDEQFF
TGTGCCAGCAGCTTAGCTAGCCGATGGGATGAGCAGTTCTTC
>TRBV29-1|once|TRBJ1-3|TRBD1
CSVREGAAGNTIYF
TGCAGCGTTCGGGAGGGGGCAGCTGGAAACACCATATATTTT
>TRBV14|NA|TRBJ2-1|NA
CASSFLNEQFF
TGTGCCAGCAGTTTTCTGAATGAGCAGTTCTTC
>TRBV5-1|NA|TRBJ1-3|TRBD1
CASSPHTRQGGGNTIYF
TGCGCCAGCAGCCCCCACACCCGACAGGGGGGCGGAAACACCATATATTTT
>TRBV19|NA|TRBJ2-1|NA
CASSSGLFSSYNEQFF
TGTGCCAGTAGTTCAGGACTCTTCAGCTCCTACAATGAGCAGTTCTTC
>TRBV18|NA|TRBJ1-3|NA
CASSPGAGRAGNTIYF
TGTGCCAGCTCACCAGGGGCAGGGCGAGCTGGAAACACCATATATTTT
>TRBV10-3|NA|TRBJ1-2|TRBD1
CAIRQTGGNYGYTF
TGTGCCATCAGGCAGACAGGGGGCAACTATGGCTACACCTTC
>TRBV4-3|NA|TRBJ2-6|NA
CASSQAAGANVLTF
TGCGCCAGCAGCCAAGCCGCTGGGGCCAACGTCCTGACTTTC
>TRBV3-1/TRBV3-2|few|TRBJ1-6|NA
CASSLRPSGGDNSPLHF
TGTGCCAGCAGCCTTCGCCCTTCCGGGGGGGATAATTCACCCCTCCACTTT
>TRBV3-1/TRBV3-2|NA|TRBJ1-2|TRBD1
CASSQDGQGTYGYTF
TGTGCCAGCAGCCAAGATGGACAGGGAACCTATGGCTACACCTTC
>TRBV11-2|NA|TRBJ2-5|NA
CASSLDRGQETQYF
TGTGCCAGCAGCTTAGACCGGGGACAAGAGACCCAGTACTTC
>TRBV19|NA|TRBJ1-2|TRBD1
CASRRTGGGSRGYTF
TGTGCCAGTAGAAGGACAGGAGGGGGTTCGCGGGGCTACACCTTC
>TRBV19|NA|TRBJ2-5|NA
CASSGQLLSETQYF
TGTGCCAGTAGCGGACAGCTCCTGTCGGAGACCCAGTACTTC
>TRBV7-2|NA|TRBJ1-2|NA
CASSLGSGVGLYGYTF
TGTGCCAGCAGCTTAGGGTCCGGGGTGGGGTTGTATGGCTACACCTTC
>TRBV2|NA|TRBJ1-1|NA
CASNPDRGTEAFF
TGTGCCAGCAACCCCGATCGGGGCACTGAAGCTTTCTTT
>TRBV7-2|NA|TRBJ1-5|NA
CASSLVLDADSNQPQHF
TGTGCCAGCAGCTTAGTTCTAGACGCCGATAGCAATCAGCCCCAGCATTTT
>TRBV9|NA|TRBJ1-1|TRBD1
CASSEGTGGLNRVAFF
TGTGCCAGCAGCGAGGGGACAGGAGGCCTGAATCGGGTGGCTTTCTTT
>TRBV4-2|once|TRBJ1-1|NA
CASSRNSTKNTEAFF
TGTGCCAGCAGCCGGAATTCCACTAAGAACACTGAAGCTTTCTTT
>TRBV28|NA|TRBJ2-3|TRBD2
CASEGTSGMGDTQYF
TGTGCCAGCGAAGGGACTAGCGGGATGGGGGATACGCAGTATTTT
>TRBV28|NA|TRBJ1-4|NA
CASTLGGANEKLFF
TGTGCCAGCACCCTTGGTGGGGCAAATGAAAAACTGTTTTTT
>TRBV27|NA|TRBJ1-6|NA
CASSSLGGGLSSYNSPLHF
TGTGCCAGCAGTTCCTTGGGAGGGGGGTTGAGCTCCTATAATTCACCCCTCCACTTT
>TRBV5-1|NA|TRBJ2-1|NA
CASGGQNSYNEQFF
TGCGCCAGCGGCGGACAGAACTCCTACAATGAGCAGTTCTTC
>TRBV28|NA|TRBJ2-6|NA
CASSLELSTGANVLTF
TGTGCCAGCAGTTTAGAACTATCGACTGGGGCCAACGTCCTGACTTTC
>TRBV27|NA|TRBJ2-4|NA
CASSSIGGPNYIQYF
TGTGCCAGCAGTTCTATAGGAGGCCCCAATTACATTCAGTACTTC
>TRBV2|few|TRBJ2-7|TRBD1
CASSPWTGTYEQYF
TGTGCCAGCAGTCCTTGGACAGGGACCTACGAGCAGTACTTC
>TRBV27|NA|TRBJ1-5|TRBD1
CASSLSGTGYSNQPQHF
TGTGCCAGCAGTTTATCGGGGACAGGGTATAGCAATCAGCCCCAGCATTTT
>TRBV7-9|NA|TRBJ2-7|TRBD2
CASSSDMSGSRFEQYF
TGTGCCAGCAGCTCCGACATGAGCGGGAGCAGGTTCGAGCAGTACTTC
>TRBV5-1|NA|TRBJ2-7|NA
CASSQDKGKYEQYF
TGCGCCAGCAGCCAGGACAAGGGTAAATACGAGCAGTACTTC
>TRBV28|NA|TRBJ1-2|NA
CASSRLTDRTANYGYTF
TGTGCCAGCAGCCGACTAACCGACCGGACAGCTAACTATGGCTACACCTTC
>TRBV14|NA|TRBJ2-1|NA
CASSPGSGSFSYNEQFF
TGTGCCAGCAGCCCAGGATCCGGCAGTTTCTCCTACAATGAGCAGTTCTTC
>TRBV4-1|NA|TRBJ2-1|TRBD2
CASSQETSVSYNEQFF
TGCGCCAGCAGCCAAGAGACTAGCGTTTCCTACAATGAGCAGTTCTTC
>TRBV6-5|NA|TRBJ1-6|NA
CASSYLQGYNSPLHF
TGTGCCAGCAGTTACCTCCAGGGGTATAATTCACCCCTCCACTTT
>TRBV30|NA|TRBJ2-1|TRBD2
CAWRTGGTAQFF
TGTGCCTGGAGAACCGGGGGGACGGCGCAGTTCTTC
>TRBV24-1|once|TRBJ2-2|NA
CATSDPPGGHTGELFF
TGTGCCACCAGTGATCCCCCCGGGGGGCACACCGGGGAGCTGTTTTTT
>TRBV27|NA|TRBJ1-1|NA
CASSPNTGMEAFF
TGTGCCAGCAGTCCAAATACAGGGATGGAAGCTTTCTTT
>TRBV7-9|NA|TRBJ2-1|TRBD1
CASSSPRDRGAANEQFF
TGTGCCAGCAGCTCACCCCGGGACAGGGGTGCGGCCAATGAGCAGTTCTTC
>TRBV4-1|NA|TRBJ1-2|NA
CASSQGTAFHTF
TGCGCCAGCAGCCAAGGGACAGCGTTCCACACCTTC
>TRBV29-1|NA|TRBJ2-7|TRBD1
CSVVGGQAYEQYF
TGCAGCGTCGTTGGAGGACAGGCCTACGAGCAGTACTTC
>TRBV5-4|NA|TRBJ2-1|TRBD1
CASSLGQGADEQFF
TGTGCCAGCAGCTTGGGACAGGGGGCAGATGAGCAGTTCTTC
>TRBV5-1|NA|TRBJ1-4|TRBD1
CASRQGEFATNEKLFF
TGCGCCAGTCGACAGGGGGAGTTTGCAACTAATGAAAAACTGTTTTTT
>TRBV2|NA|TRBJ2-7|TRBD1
CASTVGTGGTYEQYF
TGTGCCAGCACCGTGGGGACAGGGGGAACCTACGAGCAGTACTTC
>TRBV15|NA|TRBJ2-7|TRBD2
CATSRVGGGPHEQYF
TGTGCCACCAGCAGAGTCGGGGGAGGGCCACACGAGCAGTACTTC